One sample yielded the 26 T cell receptor beta chains listed below, sequenced in a study of blood T cell repertoires in COVID-19. Generated by immunoSEQ multiplex PCR, the TCRdb table keeps only in-frame clones and is missing some. The data show around 330,000 clones, 85% seen once. The sample comprised PBMCs or T cells enriched from blood (not recorded which). The origin of the receptors is a woman aged 30 to 39 who had been exposed to COVID-19.

CDR3 nucleotide sequence: TGTGCCTATTTCGGAATCCACACCGGAGTAACTGAAGCTTTCTTT. It specifies CAYFGIHTGVTEAFF. V is TRBV2 and J is TRBJ1-1, with no clear D. Between the trimmed V and J ends, which lost 11 bases and 5 bases, there was a span of 24 bases. There are 15 residues in the CDR3. Germline loops: CDR1 SNHLY, CDR2 FYNNEI.

The chain carries TRBV4-1 and TRBJ2-3; TRBD2 matches at 13 bases. The CDR3 loop spans 20 amino acids. Germline CDR1 is MGHRA and CDR2 is YSYEKL. V lost 2 bases, J lost 0 bases, and 11 bases stayed unmatched. Written as DNA, the CDR3 is TGCGCCAGCAGCCAACCCTTAGGACTAGCGGGGGCCCAAAGCACAGATACGCAGTATTTT. Translated: CASSQPLGLAGAQSTDTQYF.

CDR3 DNA: TGTGCCAGCAGCGCGGGAGCTTACGAGCAGTACTTC. Translation gives CASSAGAYEQYF. The rearrangement links TRBV2 to TRBJ2-7, with TRBD2 matching over 7 bases. The CDR3 totals 12 residues. The trim removed 6 bases at V and 4 bases at J, leaving 3 bases unmatched. CDR1 is SNHLY and CDR2 is FYNNEI in the germline V gene.

Comment on this clone: A single base separates this from a much larger clone, so it may be a read error. The chain links TRBV7-9 to TRBJ1-6; D is ambiguous. V was pared by 1 base and J by 4 bases, with 5 bases between. The V gene's germline CDR1 is SEHNR and CDR2 FQNEAQ (reference sequence). The CDR3 consists of 14 residues. The CDR3 reads CASSLVQYNSPLHF. The CDR3 DNA reads as TGTGCCAGCAGCTTAGTACAGTATAATTCACCCCTCCACTTT.

This chain links TRBV6-1 with TRBJ2-7, with 7 bases that match TRBD2. CDR1 and CDR2 (germline): MNHNS, SASEGT. There are 16 residues in the CDR3. V lost 4 bases, J lost 3 bases, and 12 bases stayed unmatched. The CDR3 reads CASSAMRDYQLYEQYF. CDR3 in DNA: TGTGCCAGCAGTGCTATGCGGGACTATCAGCTCTACGAGCAGTACTTC.

The V gene is TRBV28, the J gene TRBJ1-1; TRBD1 is a possible D gene (5 bases). V lost 6 bases and J 7 bases, leaving 18 bases between the germline ends. This CDR3 spans 14 amino acids. Germline loops: CDR1 MDHEN, CDR2 SYDVKM. The CDR3 spells CASSHYAGRVEAFF. The CDR3 DNA follows: TGTGCCAGCAGCCATTACGCGGGACGGGTTGAAGCTTTCTTT. The full variable domain, with the rest looked up from reference TRBV28 and TRBJ1-1, is DVKVTQSSRYLVKRTGEKVFLECVQDMDHENMFWYRQDPGLGLRLIYFSYDVKMKEKGDIPEGYSVSREKKERFSLILESASTNQTSMYLCASSHYAGRVEAFFGQGTRLTVV.

This chain's CDR3 is CASSLSGKVRGANVLTF. Here the CDR3 DNA reads TGTGCCAGCAGCCTTAGCGGGAAGGTGCGTGGGGCCAACGTCCTGACTTTC. The chain carries TRBV7-8 and TRBJ2-6, with TRBD2 matching 8 bases. CDR3 size: 17 residues. Germline trimming cut 5 bases from V and 3 bases from J; bases unmatched to any gene: 9. Germline V lookup: CDR1 SGHVS, CDR2 FQNEAQ. Complete variable domain (other parts from reference TRBV7-8 and TRBJ2-6): GAGVSQSPRYKVAKRGQDVALRCDPISGHVSLFWYQQALGQGPEFLTYFQNEAQLDKSGLPSDRFFAERPEGSVSTLKIQRTQQEDSAVYLCASSLSGKVRGANVLTFGAGSRLTVL.

The V gene is TRBV4-1, the J gene TRBJ1-1; D is possibly TRBD1 (6 bases). V lost 0 bases, J lost 6 bases, and 17 bases lay in between. Germline CDR1 reads MGHRA; CDR2 reads YSYEKL. The CDR3 totals 16 residues. The CDR3 spells CASSQDPRQELAEAFF. In DNA, the CDR3 is TGCGCCAGCAGCCAAGACCCTAGACAGGAATTGGCTGAAGCTTTCTTT.

V is TRBV5-1 and J is TRBJ2-5, with D maybe TRBD2 (7 bases). V was shortened by 7 bases and J by 4 bases, with 20 bases between the two germline ends. This CDR3 contains 15 residues. The germline V gene has CDR1 SGHRS and CDR2 YFSETQ. In DNA form, the CDR3 reads TGCGCCAGCCGCCGTGTCGATAGGGGGGGAGAGACCCAGTACTTC. Translating it yields CASRRVDRGGETQYF.

Here the CDR3 DNA reads TGTGCCAGCAGCCAAGAAAGACTAGCGGGGGGGCGTGGGGAGACCCAGTACTTC. As protein: CASSQERLAGGRGETQYF. This rearrangement joins TRBV3-1 (or the pseudogene TRBV3-2) to TRBJ2-5, with 14 bases that match TRBD2. The V gene's germline CDR1 is LGHDT and CDR2 YNNKEL (reference sequence). The CDR3 loop spans 18 amino acids. V dropped 0 bases and J dropped 5; count of bases not matched to a gene: 8.

This chain connects TRBV6-5 to TRBJ1-3, with TRBD1 matching over 7 bases. V dropped 8 bases and J dropped 0; count of bases not matched to a gene: 4. CDR3 size: 14 residues. Germline values: CDR1 MNHEY, CDR2 SVGAGI. The CDR3, as DNA: TGTGCCAGCCATACAGGGGCCTCTGGAAACACCATATATTTT. This gives the protein CASHTGASGNTIYF.

This chain connects TRBV6-5 to TRBJ1-1; D gene uncertain. V lost 0 bases to trimming and J lost 1 base, with 12 bases between them. This CDR3 region has 16 residues. Germline V gives CDR1 MNHEY, CDR2 SVGAGI. CDR3 sequence (DNA): TGTGCCAGCAGTTACTCGGGTCGAGGGTCGAACACTGAAGCTTTCTTT. It translates to CASSYSGRGSNTEAFF.

This sequence joins TRBV19 and TRBJ1-6, with 9 bases identical to TRBD1. The V gene end was trimmed by 4 bases and the J gene end by 10 bases; junction bases not matched to a gene: 5. This CDR3 region has 14 residues. Looked up from germline, CDR1 is LNHDA and CDR2 is SQIVND (reference sequence). CDR3 residues: CASSTTGGSSPLHF. The CDR3 coding sequence is TGTGCCAGTAGTACTACAGGGGGCAGCTCACCCCTCCACTTT.

The chain combines TRBV9 with TRBJ2-5, with D possibly matching TRBD2 (6 bases). V was clipped by 4 bases and J by 4 bases, with 20 bases between them. Germline assignment: CDR1 SGDLS and CDR2 YYNGEE. This CDR3 has 16 residues. CDR3 nucleotide sequence: TGTGCCAGCAGCCCCTTCGCGGGAAGCAGTGGAGAGACCCAGTACTTC. Translating it yields CASSPFAGSSGETQYF.

The chain joins TRBV24-1 to TRBJ2-5; 7 positions agree with TRBD1. The CDR3 runs 15 residues. Germline V gene data show CDR1 as KGHDR and CDR2 as SFDVKD. J lost 2 bases, V lost 3 bases, and 5 bases had no gene match. DNA for the CDR3: TGTGCCACCAGTGATAGATCCAGGGGGCAAGAGACCCAGTACTTC. Amino acid sequence: CATSDRSRGQETQYF.

This clone has a handful of counts. This chain links TRBV14 with TRBJ2-5; 7 bases match TRBD1. Trimming at V came to 6 bases and at J to 3 bases, leaving 7 bases not matched to a gene. This CDR3 is 14 amino acids long. Germline V gene lookup returns CDR1 SGHDN and CDR2 FVKESK. CDR3 sequence (DNA): TGTGCCAGCAGTCGGCTGGGACAGAAAGAGACCCAGTACTTC. Translated: CASSRLGQKETQYF. Combining the CDR3 with reference TRBV14 and TRBJ2-5 gives the whole variable domain EAGVTQFPSHSVIEKGQTVTLRCDPISGHDNLYWYRRVMGKEIKFLLHFVKESKQDESGMPNNRFLAERTGGTYSTLKVQPAELEDSGVYFCASSRLGQKETQYFGPGTRLLVL.

The CDR3 DNA is TGTGCCAGCAGCTTAACTAATAGCAATCAGCCCCAGCATTTT. It specifies CASSLTNSNQPQHF. This chain joins TRBV5-6 and TRBJ1-5, with no clear D. Trimming took 2 bases from V and 0 from J, leaving 6 bases between them. The germline V gene encodes CDR1 SGHDT and CDR2 YYEEEE. The CDR3 runs to 14 residues.

The V call is TRBV25-1, the J call TRBJ1-4, with D perhaps TRBD1 (6 bases). This CDR3 region has 13 residues. Germline V gene sequence: CDR1 MGHDK, CDR2 SYGVNS. The V gene lost 5 bases and the J gene lost 7 bases, with 11 bases spanning the gap. CDR3 protein: CASSTRTAEKLFF. DNA for the CDR3: TGTGCCAGCAGTACCAGGACAGCTGAAAAACTGTTTTTT.

The genes are TRBV4-3 and TRBJ1-2; 8 positions agree with TRBD1. Germline V gives CDR1 LGHNA, CDR2 YSLEER. V trimming: 1 base; J trimming: 8 bases; junction bases outside the gene matches: 15. This CDR3 region has 17 residues. This CDR3 reads CASSQGGFIRTGNGYTF. Written as DNA, the CDR3 is TGCGCCAGCAGCCAAGGAGGCTTCATTAGGACAGGGAACGGCTACACCTTC.

The V and J genes are TRBV3-1 (or the pseudogene TRBV3-2) and TRBJ2-1; D is perhaps TRBD1 (5 bases). Per germline, CDR1 LGHDT and CDR2 YNNKEL (reference sequence). There are 17 residues in the CDR3. The V gene lost 0 bases and the J gene lost 2 bases, with 14 bases spanning the gap. The CDR3 is CASSQETGGRTYNEQFF. The CDR3 coding sequence is TGTGCCAGCAGCCAAGAAACAGGCGGCCGCACCTACAATGAGCAGTTCTTC.

The chain uses TRBV12-3 or TRBV12-4 and TRBJ1-6, with unresolved D. V was trimmed by 0 bases and J by 9 bases, leaving 3 bases between them. The CDR3 extends over 12 amino acids. The CDR3 bases are TGTGCCAGCAGTTTAGCGAGTTCACCCCTCCACTTT. It codes for CASSLASSPLHF.

This clone was seen a single time. The chain uses TRBV19 and TRBJ2-7; TRBD2 matches 8 bases. Unmatched junction bases numbered 8, after V lost 8 bases and J lost 5 bases. Per germline, CDR1 LNHDA and CDR2 SQIVND (reference sequence). This CDR3 has 13 residues. The CDR3 nucleotides read TGTGCCAGTGGAGCGGGAGTAGGCCACGAGCAGTACTTC. The encoded protein is CASGAGVGHEQYF.

The genes are TRBV27 and TRBJ2-7; the match to TRBD1 covers 8 bases. The germline V gene has CDR1 MNHEY and CDR2 SMNVEV (reference sequence). After removal of 6 bases from V and 3 bases from J, the junction contained 10 bases not matched to a gene. This CDR3 contains 15 residues. The CDR3 nucleotides are TGTGCCAGCAGCTCCACAGGGGGGTTACGCTACGAGCAGTACTTC. Its protein is CASSSTGGLRYEQYF.

This clone was recorded only once. The chain is built from TRBV5-1 and TRBJ2-5; D is perhaps TRBD2 (6 bases). The CDR3 is 15 amino acids. Germline V lookup: CDR1 SGHRS, CDR2 YFSETQ. V dropped 1 base and J dropped 1 base, with 11 bases sitting between them. The DNA of the CDR3 is TGCGCCAGCAGCTTGTTAGGCGGGGCCCAAGAGACCCAGTACTTC. Residues: CASSLLGGAQETQYF.

The V and J genes are TRBV5-1 and TRBJ2-3, with 8 bases aligning to TRBD2. With V trimmed by 0 bases and J by 1 base, 1 base remained unmatched. CDR3 size: 15 residues. Germline CDR1 and CDR2: SGHRS and YFSETQ. This CDR3 reads CASSLGSGGTDTQYF. The CDR3 nucleotides read TGCGCCAGCAGCTTGGGTAGCGGGGGCACAGATACGCAGTATTTT.

This clone was seen only a few times. The chain couples TRBV5-5 to TRBJ2-3; perhaps TRBD2 as D (5 bases). This CDR3 is built from 14 residues. Trimming took 5 bases from V and 0 from J, leaving 10 bases between them. Germline V gene data show CDR1 as SGHKS and CDR2 as YYEKEE (reference sequence). CDR3 nucleotide sequence: TGTGCCAGCAGGTCACGAGGGAGCACAGATACGCAGTATTTT. The encoded protein is CASRSRGSTDTQYF. Drawing the rest from reference TRBV5-5 and TRBJ2-3, the complete variable domain is DAGVTQSPTHLIKTRGQQVTLRCSPISGHKSVSWYQQVLGQGPQFIFQYYEKEERGRGNFPDRFSARQFPNYSSELNVNALLLGDSALYLCASRSRGSTDTQYFGPGTRLTVL.